The 17 T cell receptor beta chains reported below all come from one sample, sequenced in a study of breast tumors, draining lymph nodes, adjacent tissues. TCRdb used MiXCR to reprocess the multiplex PCR reads, holding one entry per CDR3 protein. The sample has 14,000 to 15,000 distinct CDR3 sequences, roughly 48% seen once; the top ten hold over 25%. The material sequenced was tumor-adjacent breast tissue. Every receptor here comes from a female donor with breast cancer. Some clones in this sample may be carry-over from other donors' samples.

By share of the sample, this clonotype is medium-sized. The chain recombines TRBV15 with TRBJ2-7, with D possibly matching TRBD1 (6 bases). The V end was cut by 0 bases, the J end by 3 bases, with 9 bases between. The CDR3 has 14 residues. CDR1 and CDR2 (germline): LNHNV, YYDKDF (reference sequence). The CDR3: CATSRDRGIYEQYF. The CDR3 coding sequence is TGTGCCACCAGCAGAGATAGGGGGATCTACGAGCAGTACTTC.

By sample share, this clonotype is medium-sized. V and J are TRBV10-3 and TRBJ2-7, with D possibly matching TRBD1 (5 bases). Trimming took off 8 bases at V and 3 bases at J, with 14 bases between the two ends. Looked up from germline, CDR1 is ENHRY and CDR2 is SYGVKD. This CDR3 is 13 amino acids long. CDR3: CAIWGPEHYEQYF. CDR3 bases: TGTGCCATCTGGGGCCCAGAGCACTACGAGCAGTACTTC.

Regarding this clonotype: This may stem from a read error, because a much larger clone lies one nucleotide away. The gene calls are TRBV7-9 and TRBJ2-1; 10 positions agree with TRBD2. CDR3 size: 16 residues. Germline V gene data show CDR1 as SEHNR and CDR2 as FQNEAQ (reference sequence). V trimming: 4 bases; J trimming: 4 bases; junction bases outside the gene matches: 7. This chain's CDR3 is CASSSVAGGAYNEQFF. The CDR3 nucleotides are TGTGCCAGCAGCTCGGTAGCGGGGGGTGCTTACAATGAGCAGTTCTTC.

In its sample, this clonotype was seen many times. One end of the junction varies from germline; a read error may be responsible. The chain combines TRBV6-5 with TRBJ2-7; D not certain. The CDR3 has 11 amino acids. From germline, CDR1 is MNHEY and CDR2 SVGAGI. Written as DNA, the CDR3 is TGTGCCAGCAGTCACTCGAGGGAGCAGTACTTC. It is translated as CASSHSREQYF.

This clonotype has at least ten counts. This chain joins TRBV20-1 and TRBJ1-2; D is unclear. CDR3 size: 14 residues. Germline values: CDR1 DFQATT, CDR2 SNEGSKA (reference sequence). V was clipped by 6 bases and J by 2 bases, with 16 bases between them. CDR3 residues: CSARPGPRNYGYTF. In nucleotides, the CDR3 is TGCAGTGCCCGCCCCGGGCCCCGGAACTATGGCTACACCTTC.

This CDR3 reads CSASDASGGSLSTDTQYF. The CDR3, as DNA: TGCAGTGCTAGTGACGCTAGCGGAGGATCCCTAAGCACAGATACGCAGTATTTT. This chain connects TRBV20-1 to TRBJ2-3; 7 positions agree with TRBD2. V gave up 3 bases and J gave up 0 bases; unmatched junction bases: 15. Germline V gene sequence: CDR1 DFQATT, CDR2 SNEGSKA (reference sequence). The CDR3 sequence is 18 residues long.

This clonotype is medium-sized within its sample. Here the CDR3 reads CSVELARPNEQFF. The CDR3 DNA sequence: TGCAGCGTTGAACTAGCGAGGCCCAATGAGCAGTTCTTC. The rearrangement links TRBV29-1 to TRBJ2-1, with a tentative D call TRBD2 (6 bases). Trimming stripped 2 bases from V and 6 bases from J, with 11 bases between. The CDR3 consists of 13 residues. Looked up from germline, CDR1 is SQVTM and CDR2 is ANQGSEA.

This clonotype was seen just once. The CDR3 DNA follows: TGTGCCAGCAGTTACTCCGGGACAGTCAATCAGCCCCAGCATTTT. Its protein product is CASSYSGTVNQPQHF. This chain connects TRBV6-5 to TRBJ1-5; 7 nucleotides align to TRBD1. Germline V lookup: CDR1 MNHEY, CDR2 SVGAGI. This CDR3 comprises 15 residues. V was clipped by 0 bases and J by 3 bases; unmatched bases: 2.

This chain joins TRBV29-1 and TRBJ1-3; D possibly corresponds to TRBD1 (6 bases). V dropped 5 bases and J dropped 0 bases, with 8 bases sitting between them. Germline CDR1 is SQVTM and CDR2 is ANQGSEA. The CDR3 runs to 13 residues. The CDR3 is CSVWTDSGNTIYF. CDR3 nucleotides: TGCAGCGTTTGGACAGACTCTGGAAACACCATATATTTT.

The V call is TRBV7-8, the J call TRBJ2-3; 9 bases align to TRBD1. Germline V gene data show CDR1 as SGHVS and CDR2 as FQNEAQ. Trimming at V came to 3 bases and at J to 0 bases, leaving 4 bases not matched to a gene. This CDR3 spans 16 amino acids. Written as DNA, the CDR3 is TGTGCCAGCAGCTTCAACAGGGGGCTTAGCACAGATACGCAGTATTTT. Its translation: CASSFNRGLSTDTQYF.

Only a few counts were recorded for this clonotype. The chain recombines TRBV11-3 with TRBJ2-2; D remains ambiguous. Germline V CDR1 and CDR2: SGHNT, YENEEA. This CDR3 region has 14 residues. The V end was cut by 2 bases, the J end by 3 bases, with 7 bases between. In DNA form, the CDR3 reads TGTGCCAGCAGCTTATCTGGGGACACCGGGGAGCTGTTTTTT. Its protein product is CASSLSGDTGELFF.

As regards this clonotype: It is likely a read error, because the conserved phenylalanine at the end of the CDR3 is missing. The chain combines TRBV11-2 with TRBJ2-7; D is possibly TRBD1 (5 bases). Germline assignment: CDR1 SGHAT and CDR2 FQNNGV. This CDR3 has 17 amino acids. Here the CDR3 reads CASSFPLDTPNPYEQYL. DNA of the CDR3: TGTGCCAGCAGCTTCCCTCTGGACACGCCGAATCCCTACGAACAGTACCTC.

This clonotype has a single count. The CDR3 ends on some other residue instead of the conserved phenylalanine or tryptophan, so this is likely a read error. The V and J genes are TRBV5-1 and TRBJ1-1; no reliable D call. Germline CDR1 SGHRS, CDR2 YFSETQ. This CDR3 is 13 amino acids long. Between the trimmed V and J ends, which lost 0 bases and 4 bases, there was a span of 7 bases. The CDR3 sequence: CASSLAMSTEAFS. The CDR3 DNA sequence: TGCGCCAGCAGCTTGGCCATGAGCACTGAAGCTTTCTCT.

CDR3 in amino acids: CASSRISEQYF. CDR3 nucleotides: TGTGCCAGCAGCCGCATAAGCGAGCAGTACTTC. This chain joins TRBV14 and TRBJ2-7; D remains ambiguous. Germline-derived CDR1 and CDR2 are SGHDN and FVKESK. The CDR3 is made up of 11 amino acids. Trimming removed 4 bases from V and 6 bases from J, with 7 bases in between.

Ten or more counts support this clonotype. Just one base apart from a much larger clone, this may be a read error. The V call is TRBV11-1, the J call TRBJ2-3; 9 nucleotides match TRBD1. The CDR3 spans 15 residues. Germline CDR1 SGHAT, CDR2 FQDESV (reference sequence). V was pared by 5 bases and J by 4 bases, with 7 bases of the junction left unmatched. The CDR3 DNA sequence: TGTGCCAGCAGCAAAAGGACAGGGGCCTCAGATACGCAGTATTTT. Translated: CASSKRTGASDTQYF.

This chain links TRBV7-9 with TRBJ2-1, with D perhaps matching TRBD2 (6 bases). The CDR3 has 14 amino acids. Trimming removed 3 bases from V and 0 bases from J, with 6 bases in between. Germline V gene data show CDR1 as SEHNR and CDR2 as FQNEAQ (reference sequence). CDR3 in DNA: TGTGCCAGCAGCTTGGGACTCTCCTACAATGAGCAGTTCTTC. Amino acid sequence: CASSLGLSYNEQFF.

This clonotype qualifies as large. The chain is built from TRBV4-2 and TRBJ2-7; 8 bases line up with TRBD1. Unmatched junction bases numbered 6, after V lost 2 bases and J lost 0 bases. CDR3 size: 16 residues. CDR1 is LGHNA and CDR2 is YNFKEQ in the germline V gene. In nucleotides, the CDR3 is TGTGCCAGCAGCCAACTTACAGGGGGGCCCTCCTACGAGCAGTACTTC. Amino acids: CASSQLTGGPSYEQYF.